This TCR beta chain was captured in a study of blood T cells in healthy people across ages (dated by TCRdb to between 2014 and 2017). A note on the overall study: In model experiments, template switching captured about one uniquely barcoded TCR beta cDNA molecule for every two T cells. Using deep sequencing normalized with unique cDNA molecular identifiers, the study measured how TCR beta repertoire diversity changes with age. Donors were grouped into four age groups: young (average roughly 16 years), middle-aged (around 39), aged (around 62) and long-lived (just over 80). To avoid experimental bias, donors of different ages were distributed randomly across sequencing lanes. Two additional independent replicas of 1 million unique cDNA reads from the same blood draw were analyzed for two donors (one aged 18 to 30 and one aged 80 or older).

Beyond this particular receptor, the publication reports: There was a strong correlation between observed TCR beta diversity and the percentage of naive T cells measured by flow cytometry. Because profiling used bulk unsorted PBMCs, naive and antigen-experienced compartments could not be compared conclusively. As age increased, observed TCR beta diversity per million T cells dropped in a roughly linear way, and a significant reduction was already evident by age 40. Estimates of total diversity from one million sequenced T cells were regarded as lower bounds and underestimates. Compared with the aged group, the long-lived group had more naive CD4+ T cells, fewer expanded clones and increased TCR diversity, a pattern suggesting age selection. Because the CMV infection status of the donors was unknown, age-related changes in expanded clonotypes may potentially have been confounded.

From cysteine to phenylalanine, the CDR3 is 13 amino acids long. Only the CDR3 region is kept as DNA, spanning 39 bases read in frame from base 1. The germline V gene yields SQVTM for CDR1 and ANQGSEA for CDR2. At the junction V is shortened by 5 bases and J by 4 bases, with 14 bases in between. Libraries were constructed by 5' RACE. The second PCR ran for about 6 to 12 cycles and used a J-beta primer mix along with a sample-barcoded 5' primer. Each TCR beta cDNA molecule received a unique molecular identifier from a template-switch 5' adaptor carrying 12 random nucleotides. At least 2.5 million CDR3-containing paired-end reads were obtained from each sample. First-strand cDNA was synthesized from all RNA with the Mint cDNA synthesis kit, primed by a TRBC-specific oligonucleotide. All cDNA was treated with uracil-DNA glycosylase and then went through a first 18-cycle PCR with the universal primers M1SS and BC2_uni_R. The authors' pipeline ran thus. For normalization, 1 million high-quality reads, each with a distinct molecular identifier, were randomly selected from each sample. Instead of being binned into consensus sequences, reads with shared molecular identifiers were discarded. MiTCR, run with a Q25 quality threshold and the strictest error-elimination algorithm, handled CDR3 identification, clonotype clustering and error correction. A nonparametric unseen species model with Euler transformation was used to estimate a lower bound on total TCR beta diversity. TCRdb applied fastp at Q25 and MiXCR to the public reads, then kept only in-frame beta chains. Each CDR3 protein gets just one entry, which takes the most common genes and DNA from the rows behind it. TCRdb's processing, not the authors', yielded these V and J calls. This sample is represented by 1,800,000 or so distinct CDR3 sequences; about two fifths of them were singletons. The biggest ten clones account for more than 20% of the sample.

Turning to this clonotype: No antigen is known for it. There are no base qualities to consult, and no much larger clone falls within one base.

Donors were a few dozen systemically healthy Caucasian individuals from Russia aged roughly 6 to 90 years. About 9.6 milliliters of peripheral blood were collected from each donor into EDTA-treated Vacutainer tubes. Ficoll-Paque density-gradient centrifugation was used to isolate PBMCs, with at least 7 million obtained per sample. Trizol reagent was used to extract total RNA from PBMCs, with at least 5.5 micrograms per sample. For every donor, flow cytometry on a PBMC aliquot measured the percentage of naive CD45RAhigh/CD27high T cells. The rearrangement combines TRBV29-1 with TRBJ1-2, with no D gene named confidently. Source material: blood. The receptor comes from a human donor in good health. CDR3 loop: CSVPDGVSYGYTF. In nucleotide form, the sequence is TGCAGCGTTCCCGACGGAGTGAGCTATGGCTACACCTTC.